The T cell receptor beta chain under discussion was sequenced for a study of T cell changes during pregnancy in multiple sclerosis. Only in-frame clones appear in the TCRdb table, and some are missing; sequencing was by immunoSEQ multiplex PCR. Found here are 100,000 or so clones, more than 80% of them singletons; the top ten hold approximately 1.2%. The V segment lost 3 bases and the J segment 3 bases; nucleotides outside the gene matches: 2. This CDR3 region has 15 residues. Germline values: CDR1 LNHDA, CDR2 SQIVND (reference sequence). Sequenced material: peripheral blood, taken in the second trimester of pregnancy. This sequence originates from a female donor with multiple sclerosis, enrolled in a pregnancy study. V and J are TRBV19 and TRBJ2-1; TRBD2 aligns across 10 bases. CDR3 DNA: TGTGCCAGTAGTATTACTAGCGGGGTCTACAATGAGCAGTTCTTC. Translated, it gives CASSITSGVYNEQFF.